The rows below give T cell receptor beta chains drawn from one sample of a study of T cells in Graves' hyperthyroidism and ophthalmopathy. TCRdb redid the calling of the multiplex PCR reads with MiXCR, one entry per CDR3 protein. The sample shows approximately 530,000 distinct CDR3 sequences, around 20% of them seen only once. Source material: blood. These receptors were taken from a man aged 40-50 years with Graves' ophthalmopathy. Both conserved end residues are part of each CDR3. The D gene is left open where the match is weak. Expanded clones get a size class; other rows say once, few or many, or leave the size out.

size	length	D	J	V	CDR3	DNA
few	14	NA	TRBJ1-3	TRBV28	CASSTWTNGNTIYF	TGTGCCAGCAGTACCTGGACAAACGGAAACACCATATATTTT
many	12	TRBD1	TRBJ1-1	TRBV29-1	CSFRTGGTEAFF	TGCAGCTTCCGTACAGGGGGGACTGAAGCTTTCTTT
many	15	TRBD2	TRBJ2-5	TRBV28	CASSGTSGQQETQYF	TGTGCCAGCAGCGGGACTAGCGGACAGCAAGAGACCCAGTACTTC
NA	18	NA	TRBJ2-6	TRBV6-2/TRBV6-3	CASRGARSGFSGANVLTF	TGTGCCAGCAGGGGGGCCCGATCAGGGTTCTCTGGGGCCAACGTCCTGACTTTC
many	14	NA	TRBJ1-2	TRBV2	CASRDERSSVGYTF	TGTGCCAGCAGAGACGAGAGATCTTCCGTCGGCTACACCTTC
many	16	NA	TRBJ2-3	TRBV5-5	CASSLVGRGVTDTQYF	TGTGCCAGCAGCTTGGTAGGGCGGGGAGTGACAGATACGCAGTATTTT
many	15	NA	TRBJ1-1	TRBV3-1	CASSEYRGTGVEAFF	TGTGCCAGCAGCGAATATAGGGGAACCGGGGTTGAAGCTTTCTTT
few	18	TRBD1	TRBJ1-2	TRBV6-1	CASSRTTTGQGEEGGYTF	TGTGCCAGCAGCCGCACCACCACTGGACAGGGTGAGGAGGGTGGCTACACCTTC
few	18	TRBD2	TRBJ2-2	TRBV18	CASSPPGLAGSHTGELFF	TGTGCCAGCTCACCGCCGGGACTAGCGGGATCCCACACCGGGGAGCTGTTTTTT
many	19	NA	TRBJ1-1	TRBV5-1	CASSLRAPRSPTLNTEAFF	TGCGCCAGCAGCTTGAGGGCCCCGAGATCCCCTACTTTGAACACTGAAGCTTTCTTT
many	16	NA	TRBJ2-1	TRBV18	CASSPSQGSSYNEQFF	TGTGCCAGCTCACCCTCTCAGGGGAGCTCCTACAATGAGCAGTTCTTC
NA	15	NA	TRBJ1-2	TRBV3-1	CASSQDPGYNYGYTF	TGTGCCAGCAGCCAAGATCCCGGATATAACTATGGCTACACCTTC
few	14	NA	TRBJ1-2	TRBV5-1	CASSLVPANYGYTF	TGCGCCAGCAGCTTGGTACCAGCGAACTATGGCTACACCTTC
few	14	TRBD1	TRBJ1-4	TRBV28	CASSLGQKDEKLFF	TGTGCCAGCAGTTTGGGACAGAAAGATGAAAAACTGTTTTTT
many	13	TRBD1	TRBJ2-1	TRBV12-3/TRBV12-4	CASSVTGWNEQFF	TGTGCCAGCAGCGTGACAGGGTGGAATGAGCAGTTCTTC
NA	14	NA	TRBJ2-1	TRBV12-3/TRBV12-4	CASSLVVAANEQFF	TGTGCCAGCAGTTTAGTAGTAGCGGCAAATGAGCAGTTCTTC
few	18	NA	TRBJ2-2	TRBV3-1	CASSQVPLGPSNTGELFF	TGTGCCAGCAGCCAAGTACCTTTGGGACCCTCGAACACCGGGGAGCTGTTTTTT
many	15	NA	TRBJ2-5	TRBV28	CASSLSSGRGETQYF	TGTGCCAGCAGTTTATCCTCCGGGAGAGGAGAGACCCAGTACTTC
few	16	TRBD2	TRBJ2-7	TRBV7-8	CASSLPLAGGRYEQYF	TGTGCCAGCAGCTTACCCCTAGCGGGGGGCAGGTACGAGCAGTACTTC
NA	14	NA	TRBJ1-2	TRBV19	CASSIDLGRGGYTF	TGTGCCAGTAGTATAGATCTGGGCAGGGGTGGCTACACCTTC
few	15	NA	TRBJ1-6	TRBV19	CASSIAGRQDSPLHF	TGTGCCAGTAGTATCGCAGGACGGCAGGACTCACCCCTCCACTTT
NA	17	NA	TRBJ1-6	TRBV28	CASSLPAGIPYNSPLHF	TGTGCCAGCAGTTTACCGGCAGGGATCCCCTATAATTCACCCCTCCACTTT
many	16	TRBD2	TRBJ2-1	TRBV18	CASSPYSGGLDNEQFF	TGTGCCAGCTCACCTTACAGCGGGGGGTTGGACAATGAGCAGTTCTTC
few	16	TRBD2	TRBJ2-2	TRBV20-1	CSAREHTSGRTGELFF	TGCAGTGCTAGAGAGCATACTAGCGGGAGGACCGGGGAGCTGTTTTTT
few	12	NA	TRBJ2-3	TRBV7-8	CASAPGTDTQYF	TGTGCCAGCGCCCCGGGGACGGATACGCAGTATTTT
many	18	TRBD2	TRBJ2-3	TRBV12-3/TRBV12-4	CASSGPGRGGTSTDTQYF	TGTGCCAGCAGTGGTCCCGGGCGCGGGGGGACCAGCACAGATACGCAGTATTTT
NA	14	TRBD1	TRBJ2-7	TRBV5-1	CASQPGTGFYEQYF	TGCGCCAGCCAACCCGGGACAGGGTTCTACGAGCAGTACTTC
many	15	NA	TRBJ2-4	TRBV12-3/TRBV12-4	CASSSHRDAKNIQYF	TGTGCCAGCAGCTCACACAGGGACGCCAAAAACATTCAGTACTTC
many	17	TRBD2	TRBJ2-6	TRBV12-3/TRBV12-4	CASSFNSGGSGANVLTF	TGTGCCAGCAGTTTCAACAGCGGGGGCTCTGGGGCCAACGTCCTGACTTTC
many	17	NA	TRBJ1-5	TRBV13	CASSSRTNGGYNQPQHF	TGTGCCAGCAGCTCGCGGACAAACGGAGGTTATAATCAGCCCCAGCATTTT
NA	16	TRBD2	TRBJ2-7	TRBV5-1	CASSSGVGSGVYEQYF	TGCGCCAGCAGCTCTGGAGTCGGTAGCGGGGTCTACGAGCAGTACTTC
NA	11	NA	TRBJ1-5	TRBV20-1	CSADGGEPQHF	TGCAGTGCTGACGGCGGGGAGCCCCAGCATTTT
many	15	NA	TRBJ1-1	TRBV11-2	CASSLANRVFTEAFF	TGTGCCAGCAGCTTAGCGAACAGGGTGTTCACTGAAGCTTTCTTT
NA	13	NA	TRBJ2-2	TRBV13	CANSLRETGELFF	TGTGCCAACAGCTTAAGAGAGACCGGGGAGCTGTTTTTT
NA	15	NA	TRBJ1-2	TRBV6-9	CASSYSNPGGYGYTF	TGTGCCAGCAGTTATTCAAACCCCGGTGGCTATGGCTACACCTTC
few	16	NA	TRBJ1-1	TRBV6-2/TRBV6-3	CASSYGDYRKNTEAFF	TGTGCCAGCAGCTACGGGGACTACAGGAAAAACACTGAAGCTTTCTTT
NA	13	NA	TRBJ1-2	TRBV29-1	CSVLRGRVNGYTF	TGCAGCGTCTTGAGGGGCAGGGTCAATGGCTACACCTTC
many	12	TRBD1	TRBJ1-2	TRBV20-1	CSAAGQGYGYTF	TGCAGTGCCGCGGGACAGGGGTATGGCTACACCTTC
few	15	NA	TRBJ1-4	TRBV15	CATSRVMGGEGKLFF	TGTGCCACCAGCAGAGTCATGGGAGGGGAGGGAAAACTGTTTTTT
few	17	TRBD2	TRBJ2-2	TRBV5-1	CASSATSGSGNTGELFF	TGCGCCAGCAGCGCGACTAGCGGTTCGGGGAACACCGGGGAGCTGTTTTTT
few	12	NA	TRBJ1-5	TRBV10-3	CAIGGYNQPQHF	TGTGCCATCGGAGGGTACAATCAGCCCCAGCATTTT
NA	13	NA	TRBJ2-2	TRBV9	CASKGPNTGELFF	TGTGCCAGTAAGGGCCCGAACACCGGGGAGCTGTTTTTT
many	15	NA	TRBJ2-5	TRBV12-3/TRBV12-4	CASSLSHRTQETQYF	TGTGCCAGCAGTTTATCCCACAGGACACAAGAGACCCAGTACTTC
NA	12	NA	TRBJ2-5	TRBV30	CAYSSNWETQYF	TGTGCCTACTCCTCCAATTGGGAGACCCAGTACTTC
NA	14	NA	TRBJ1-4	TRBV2	CASNFRGKNEKLFF	TGTGCCAGCAATTTCAGGGGAAAGAATGAAAAACTGTTTTTT
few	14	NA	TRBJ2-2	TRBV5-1	CASKNGQNTGELFF	TGCGCCAGCAAAAACGGACAGAACACCGGGGAGCTGTTTTTT
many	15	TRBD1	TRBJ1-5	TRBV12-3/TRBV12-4	CASRKGQGFSQPQHF	TGTGCCAGCAGGAAGGGACAGGGGTTTAGTCAGCCCCAGCATTTT
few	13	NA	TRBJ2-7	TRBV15	CARQWGVNYEQYF	TGTGCCAGGCAGTGGGGAGTAAACTACGAGCAGTACTTC
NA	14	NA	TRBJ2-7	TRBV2	CASTITSQGGEQYF	TGTGCCAGCACAATAACCTCCCAAGGGGGCGAGCAGTACTTC